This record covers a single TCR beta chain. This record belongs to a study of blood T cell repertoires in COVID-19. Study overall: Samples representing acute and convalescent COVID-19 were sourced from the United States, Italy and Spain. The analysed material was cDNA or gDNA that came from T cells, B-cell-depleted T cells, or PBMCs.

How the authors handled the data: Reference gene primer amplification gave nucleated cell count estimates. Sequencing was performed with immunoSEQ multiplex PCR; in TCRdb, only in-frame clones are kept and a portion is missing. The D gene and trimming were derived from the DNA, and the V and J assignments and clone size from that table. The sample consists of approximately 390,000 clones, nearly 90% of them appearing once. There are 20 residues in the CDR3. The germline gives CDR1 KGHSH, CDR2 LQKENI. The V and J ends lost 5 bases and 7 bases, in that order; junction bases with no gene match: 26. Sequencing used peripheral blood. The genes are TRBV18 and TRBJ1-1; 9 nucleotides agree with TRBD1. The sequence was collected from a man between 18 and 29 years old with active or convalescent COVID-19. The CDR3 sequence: CASSFLGLDRGYEWGVEAFF. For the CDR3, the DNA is TGTGCCAGCTCATTCCTTGGTTTGGACAGGGGTTACGAATGGGGGGTTGAAGCTTTCTTT.